Shown below are 6 T cell receptor beta chains from a single sample sequenced in a study of breast tumors, draining lymph nodes, adjacent tissues. TCRdb processed the multiplex PCR reads anew with MiXCR; each CDR3 protein has one entry. Among roughly 120,000 distinct CDR3 sequences listed, roughly 21% were seen once. Samples came from axillary lymph nodes draining the breast cancer. Source material: axillary lymph node tissue. These receptors were collected from a female donor with breast cancer. Some clones in this sample may be carry-over from other donors' samples.

This clonotype occurred many times. The chain carries TRBV6-1 and TRBJ1-3; D is unclear. Germline V gives CDR1 MNHNS, CDR2 SASEGT. The CDR3 totals 14 residues. Trimming took 11 bases from V and 0 from J, leaving 14 bases between them. The CDR3 nucleotides read TGTGCCGTTCTGACGGAGAGCTCTGGAAACACCATATATTTT. Translating gives CAVLTESSGNTIYF.

This clonotype was found a few times. For the CDR3, the DNA is TGTGCCAGCAGCTCAGATAAAAACATTCAGTACTTC. As protein: CASSSDKNIQYF. The chain uses TRBV5-8 and TRBJ2-4; D uncertain. V shed 3 bases and J shed 4 bases, with 5 bases lying between them. Looked up from germline, CDR1 is SGHTS and CDR2 is YDEGEE. The CDR3 totals 12 residues.

This clonotype was counted many times. The genes are TRBV7-8 and TRBJ2-1, with 10 bases matching TRBD1. Germline V gene data show CDR1 as SGHVS and CDR2 as FQNEAQ. After removal of 2 bases from V and 8 bases from J, the junction contained 9 bases not matched to a gene. This CDR3 spans 16 amino acids. The CDR3 DNA is TGTGCCAGCAGCTTATTTGGGGACAGGGGCTTTGATGAGCAGTTCTTC. Protein: CASSLFGDRGFDEQFF.

This clonotype was picked up many times. The chain combines TRBV24-1 with TRBJ2-5, with 9 nucleotides matching TRBD1. The CDR3 has 17 amino acids. V lost 5 bases and J lost 1; bases outside the gene matches: 10. Germline-derived CDR1 and CDR2 are KGHDR and SFDVKD. The CDR3 is CATSALTGGGLQETQYF. The CDR3 DNA follows: TGTGCCACCAGTGCCCTGACAGGGGGAGGGCTCCAAGAGACCCAGTACTTC.

This clonotype has at least ten counts. CDR3 sequence reads: CASSSGAYNEQFF. The CDR3 DNA reads TGCGCCAGCAGCTCCGGGGCCTACAATGAGCAGTTCTTC. The genes are TRBV4-1 and TRBJ2-1; a possible D gene is TRBD2 (5 bases). CDR3 length: 13 amino acids. The germline CDR1 and CDR2 sequences are MGHRA and YSYEKL. Trimming took 5 bases from V and 2 from J, leaving 7 bases between them.

This clonotype has ten or more counts. The V and J genes are TRBV19 and TRBJ2-1; 7 bases fit TRBD1. The CDR3 has 16 amino acids. Germline CDR1 and CDR2: LNHDA and SQIVND (reference sequence). Trimming at V came to 6 bases and at J to 2 bases, leaving 10 bases not matched to a gene. CDR3 amino acids: CASSVNTGATYNEQFF. For the CDR3, the DNA is TGTGCCAGTAGCGTCAATACAGGGGCCACCTACAATGAGCAGTTCTTC. The variable domain in full, completed from reference TRBV19 and TRBJ2-1, reads DGGITQSPKYLFRKEGQNVTLSCEQNLNHDAMYWYRQDPGQGLRLIYYSQIVNDFQKGDIAEGYSVSREKKESFPLTVTSAQKNPTAFYLCASSVNTGATYNEQFFGPGTRLTVL.